One and the same sample provided the 6 T cell receptor beta chains below, sequenced in a study of T cell changes during pregnancy in multiple sclerosis. The protocol was immunoSEQ multiplex PCR, while the TCRdb copy is restricted to in-frame clones and leaves out a portion. The top ten clones hold 0.41% of a sample with 35,000 to 45,000 clones, roughly 93% of them seen once. The starting material was CD4+ T cells from peripheral blood mononuclear cells, obtained in the first trimester of pregnancy. The receptors were gathered from a female donor with multiple sclerosis, enrolled in a pregnancy study.

The genes are TRBV9 and TRBJ1-1, with 9 bases fitting TRBD1. CDR1 is SGDLS and CDR2 is YYNGEE in the germline V gene. J lost 1 base, V lost 3 bases, and 4 bases had no gene match. The CDR3 length is 15 residues. CDR3 loop: CASSATDRGNTEAFF. DNA for the CDR3: TGTGCCAGCAGCGCCACGGACAGGGGGAACACTGAAGCTTTCTTT. The whole variable domain, remainder taken from reference TRBV9 and TRBJ1-1, is DSGVTQTPKHLITATGQRVTLRCSPRSGDLSVYWYQQSLDQGLQFLIQYYNGEERAKGNILERFSAQQFPDLHSELNLSSLELGDSALYFCASSATDRGNTEAFFGQGTRLTVV.

This clone was seen once. The V and J genes are TRBV27 and TRBJ1-1, with 9 bases fitting TRBD1. The germline V gene has CDR1 MNHEY and CDR2 SMNVEV (reference sequence). This CDR3 spans 15 amino acids. The junction had 8 bases not matched to a gene; V was cut back by 8 bases and J by 1 base. The CDR3 DNA reads as TGTGCCAGCGCCTTAGGGGACAGGGCGAACACTGAAGCTTTCTTT. Protein sequence: CASALGDRANTEAFF.

The chain couples TRBV18 to TRBJ1-2; D is unclear. The V end was cut by 3 bases, the J end by 1 base, with 21 bases between. Germline V lookup: CDR1 KGHSH, CDR2 LQKENI. This CDR3 spans 18 amino acids. The CDR3 loop is CASSPRLDGLTGNYGYTF. CDR3 DNA: TGTGCCAGCTCACCGAGACTTGACGGCCTCACGGGTAACTATGGCTACACCTTC. Full variable domain (remainder filled in from reference TRBV18 and TRBJ1-2): NAGVMQNPRHLVRRRGQEARLRCSPMKGHSHVYWYRQLPEEGLKFMVYLQKENIIDESGMPKERFSAEFPKEGPSILRIQQVVRGDSAAYFCASSPRLDGLTGNYGYTFGSGTRLTVV.

CDR3 region: CASKPILAGANNEQFF. As DNA, the CDR3 is TGTGCCAGTAAGCCCATTCTGGCGGGAGCCAACAATGAGCAGTTCTTC. The V call is TRBV19, the J call TRBJ2-1; TRBD2 aligns across 7 bases. V was pared by 7 bases and J by 5 bases, with 14 bases of the junction left unmatched. Per germline, CDR1 LNHDA and CDR2 SQIVND (reference sequence). The CDR3 sequence is 16 residues long.

The chain couples TRBV30 to TRBJ2-1; 9 nucleotides align to TRBD2. J gave up 2 bases and V 7 bases, and 3 bases lay outside the gene matches. Germline-derived CDR1 and CDR2 are GTSNPN and SVGIG (reference sequence). This CDR3 is built from 13 residues. CDR3 sequence: CALAGGPYNEQFF. The CDR3 nucleotides read TGTGCCTTGGCGGGAGGGCCCTACAATGAGCAGTTCTTC.

The chain combines TRBV2 with TRBJ1-5; D perhaps matches TRBD1 (6 bases). This CDR3 has 15 amino acids. Trimming stripped 0 bases from V and 7 bases from J, with 13 bases between. The germline gives CDR1 SNHLY, CDR2 FYNNEI. The CDR3 nucleotides read TGTGCCAGCAGTGAAGCGCTTTCAGGGGTCCAGCCCCAGCATTTT. Residues: CASSEALSGVQPQHF.